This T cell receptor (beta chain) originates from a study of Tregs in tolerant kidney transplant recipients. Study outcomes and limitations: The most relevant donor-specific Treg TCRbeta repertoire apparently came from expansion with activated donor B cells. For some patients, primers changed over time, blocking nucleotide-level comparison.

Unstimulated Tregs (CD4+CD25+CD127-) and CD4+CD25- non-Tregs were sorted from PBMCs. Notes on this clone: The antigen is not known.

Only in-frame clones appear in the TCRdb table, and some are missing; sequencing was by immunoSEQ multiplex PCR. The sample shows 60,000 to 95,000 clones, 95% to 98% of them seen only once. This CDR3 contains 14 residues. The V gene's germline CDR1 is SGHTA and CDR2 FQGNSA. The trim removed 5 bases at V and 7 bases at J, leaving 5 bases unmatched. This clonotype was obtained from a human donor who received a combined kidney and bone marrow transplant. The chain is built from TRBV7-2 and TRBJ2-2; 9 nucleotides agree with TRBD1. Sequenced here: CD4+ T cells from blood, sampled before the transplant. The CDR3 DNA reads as TGTGCCAGCAGCATAAGGACAGGGGTCGGGGAGCTGTTTTTT. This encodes CASSIRTGVGELFF.